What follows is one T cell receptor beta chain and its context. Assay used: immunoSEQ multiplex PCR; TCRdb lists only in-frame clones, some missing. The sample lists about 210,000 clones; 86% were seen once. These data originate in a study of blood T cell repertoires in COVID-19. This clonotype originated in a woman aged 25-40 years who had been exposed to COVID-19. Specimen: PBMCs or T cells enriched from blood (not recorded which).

This chain's CDR3 is CASSGGLPRFGPQHF. CDR3 nucleotide sequence: TGTGCCAGCAGCGGGGGACTCCCACGCTTTGGGCCCCAGCATTTT. The V and J genes are TRBV21-1 and TRBJ1-5. TRBV21-1 is a recognized pseudogene. The CDR3 is made up of 15 amino acids.